The rows below give T cell receptor beta chains drawn from one sample of a study of blood T cells in healthy people across ages. MiXCR, run by TCRdb on the 5' RACE reads, gives a single entry per CDR3 protein. The repertoire holds approximately 730,000 distinct CDR3 sequences, with 35% to 45% as singletons. The material sequenced was blood. All receptors derive from a woman aged 60-70 years in good health. Both conserved end residues are part of each CDR3. D genes are given only for firm matches. A clone size is listed for some rows: how often the clone was seen (once, few, many), or a class if it is expanded.

.	TRBV27	.	TRBJ1-2	CASSLGSLGGYTF	TGTGCCAGCAGTTTGGGGTCACTAGGCGGCTACACCTTC
TRBD2	TRBV20-1	few	TRBJ2-3	CSARTSGGAADTQYF	TGCAGTGCTAGAACTAGCGGGGGGGCCGCAGATACGCAGTATTTT
.	TRBV6-2/TRBV6-3	.	TRBJ2-3	CASSYRDAYTDTQYF	TGTGCCAGCAGTTACCGGGACGCCTACACAGATACGCAGTATTTT
.	TRBV7-2	.	TRBJ1-3	CASSPSELLTASGNTIYF	TGTGCCAGCAGCCCATCCGAGCTTCTGACAGCCTCTGGAAACACCATATATTTT
TRBD2	TRBV20-1	.	TRBJ2-7	CSGLAGLYNEQYF	TGCAGTGGACTAGCGGGGCTCTACAATGAGCAGTACTTC
.	TRBV4-3	.	TRBJ2-5	CASSKGPGCELGETQYF	TGCGCCAGCAGCAAGGGACCGGGCTGCGAATTGGGAGAGACCCAGTACTTC
TRBD2	TRBV4-3	few	TRBJ2-3	CASSQLWGVLAGGSTDTQYF	TGCGCCAGCAGCCAGCTCTGGGGGGTTTTAGCGGGAGGCAGCACAGATACGCAGTATTTT
.	TRBV7-8	few	TRBJ1-1	CASSLARRNTEAFF	TGTGCCAGCAGCTTAGCCCGGAGGAACACTGAAGCTTTCTTT
TRBD1	TRBV5-1	.	TRBJ1-1	CASSLGPGTGGLAAFF	TGCGCCAGCAGCTTGGGCCCCGGGACAGGGGGATTGGCAGCTTTCTTT
.	TRBV21-1	.	TRBJ2-5	CASSIRDRVREETQYF	TGTGCCAGCAGCATCCGGGACAGGGTTCGGGAAGAGACCCAGTACTTC
TRBD2	TRBV10-3	few	TRBJ2-1	CAIRGTSPPSGSYNEQFF	TGTGCCATCAGGGGGACTAGCCCACCTTCTGGCTCCTACAATGAGCAGTTCTTC
.	TRBV20-1	.	TRBJ2-3	CSARRSATDTQYF	TGCAGTGCTAGACGGTCCGCGACGGATACGCAGTATTTT
.	TRBV28	.	TRBJ1-1	CASTRGSGNTEAFF	TGTGCCAGCACCCGGGGGTCAGGGAACACTGAAGCTTTCTTT
.	TRBV27	.	TRBJ2-7	CASSLHSTYEQYF	TGTGCCAGCAGTTTACACAGCACCTACGAGCAGTACTTC
.	TRBV10-1	.	TRBJ2-3	CASSRGPTDTQYF	TGCGCCAGCAGCCGGGGGCCGACAGATACGCAGTATTTT
.	TRBV5-6	.	TRBJ2-5	CASSSTVGSRETQYF	TGTGCCAGCAGCTCTACTGTGGGATCCCGAGAGACCCAGTACTTC
.	TRBV20-1	.	TRBJ1-1	CSASGGPTEAFF	TGCAGTGCCAGCGGGGGGCCCACTGAAGCTTTCTTT
TRBD2	TRBV25-1	.	TRBJ2-1	CASRHSSGGPSYNEQFF	TGTGCCAGCAGGCATTCTAGCGGGGGCCCCTCCTACAATGAGCAGTTCTTC
TRBD1	TRBV11-2	many	TRBJ2-4	CASSLWDRTKNIQYF	TGTGCCAGCAGCCTTTGGGACAGGACCAAAAACATTCAGTACTTC
TRBD1	TRBV5-1	.	TRBJ2-7	CASSAGQVLDEQYF	TGCGCCAGCAGCGCCGGACAGGTCCTAGACGAGCAGTACTTC
.	TRBV29-1	many	TRBJ2-1	CSVGEGTYNEQFF	TGCAGCGTTGGGGAAGGGACCTACAATGAGCAGTTCTTC
.	TRBV7-9	.	TRBJ2-5	CASSLSGRPLQETQYF	TGTGCCAGCAGCTTATCCGGGCGTCCGTTACAAGAGACCCAGTACTTC
TRBD1	TRBV6-2/TRBV6-3	.	TRBJ1-2	CASSFPQGASGYTF	TGTGCCAGCAGTTTCCCGCAGGGGGCGAGTGGCTACACCTTC
.	TRBV28	few	TRBJ2-5	CASSLTRGRRETQYF	TGTGCCAGCAGTTTGACGAGAGGGCGGCGAGAGACCCAGTACTTC
.	TRBV10-3	.	TRBJ1-1	CAIMPTVNTEAFF	TGTGCCATCATGCCGACAGTCAACACTGAAGCTTTCTTT
TRBD2	TRBV18	.	TRBJ2-3	CASSPPISGGPDTQYF	TGTGCCAGCTCACCACCGATTAGCGGGGGACCAGATACGCAGTATTTT
.	TRBV12-5	few	TRBJ2-1	CASGLVPGPGPTYNEQFF	TGTGCTAGTGGTTTGGTACCCGGGCCGGGACCGACTTACAATGAGCAGTTCTTC
TRBD1	TRBV27	few	TRBJ1-4	CASSLLQGVGEKLFF	TGTGCCAGCAGTTTACTACAGGGGGTGGGAGAAAAACTGTTTTTT
TRBD1	TRBV20-1	.	TRBJ2-7	CSVETGTGRYEQYF	TGCAGTGTTGAGACCGGGACAGGGCGCTACGAGCAGTACTTC
.	TRBV5-1	.	TRBJ2-7	CASSVEVDSYEQYF	TGCGCCAGCAGCGTGGAGGTAGACTCCTACGAGCAGTACTTC
.	TRBV20-1	.	TRBJ2-1	CSASPPGRSHEQFF	TGCAGTGCTAGCCCCCCGGGAAGATCCCATGAGCAGTTCTTC
.	TRBV24-1	.	TRBJ2-2	CATSDIQTSTGELFF	TGTGCCACCAGTGACATCCAAACCAGCACCGGGGAGCTGTTTTTT
.	TRBV7-2	.	TRBJ1-2	CASSLNPGTGGYTF	TGTGCCAGCAGCTTAAACCCAGGGACCGGTGGCTACACCTTC
.	TRBV28	.	TRBJ2-4	CASSSQDLSPGGIQYF	TGTGCCAGCAGTTCCCAGGACCTCTCGCCCGGAGGCATTCAGTACTTC
TRBD2	TRBV4-2	.	TRBJ2-4	CASSQLAGGPSAKNIQYF	TGTGCCAGCAGCCAACTAGCGGGAGGGCCCTCGGCCAAAAACATTCAGTACTTC
.	TRBV12-3/TRBV12-4	.	TRBJ1-5	CASSFLRDRQPQHF	TGTGCCAGCAGTTTTTTGAGGGATAGACAGCCCCAGCATTTT
.	TRBV7-2	.	TRBJ2-1	CASSLALAAYNEQFF	TGTGCCAGCAGCTTAGCCCTAGCTGCCTACAATGAGCAGTTCTTC
.	TRBV12-3/TRBV12-4	.	TRBJ1-2	CASSVGDIGYGYTF	TGTGCCAGCAGTGTAGGGGACATCGGCTATGGCTACACCTTC
.	TRBV10-3	few	TRBJ1-1	CAISDSGNTEAFF	TGTGCCATCAGTGACTCGGGGAACACTGAAGCTTTCTTT
.	TRBV7-8	.	TRBJ2-7	CASSLKSGTYEQYF	TGTGCCAGCAGCCTAAAATCCGGTACCTACGAGCAGTACTTC
.	TRBV7-9	.	TRBJ1-1	CASSVVSRDTEAFF	TGTGCCAGCAGCGTAGTCTCGCGCGACACTGAAGCTTTCTTT
.	TRBV4-2	.	TRBJ2-3	CASSQGAGLAEGNTQYF	TGTGCCAGCAGCCAGGGGGCGGGGCTAGCGGAGGGAAATACGCAGTATTTT
.	TRBV20-1	.	TRBJ2-7	CSAPWMDEQYF	TGCAGTGCCCCGTGGATGGATGAGCAGTACTTC
TRBD2	TRBV7-8	.	TRBJ2-7	CASSLAGRGYEQYF	TGTGCCAGCAGCTTAGCAGGGCGGGGGTACGAGCAGTACTTC
TRBD2	TRBV10-3	.	TRBJ2-1	CAISDFTSGVGDEQFF	TGTGCCATCAGTGACTTTACTAGCGGGGTTGGGGATGAGCAGTTCTTC
TRBD2	TRBV6-5	few	TRBJ2-1	CASSYSYLTSGNYNEQFF	TGTGCCAGCAGTTACTCTTACCTAACTAGCGGGAACTACAATGAGCAGTTCTTC
.	TRBV20-1	few	TRBJ2-1	CSATSSGGSYNEQFF	TGCAGTGCTACCTCCAGCGGAGGCTCCTACAATGAGCAGTTCTTC
.	TRBV5-1	many	TRBJ1-1	CASSTPGTEEAFF	TGCGCCAGCAGCACGCCCGGGACGGAAGAAGCTTTCTTT
TRBD1	TRBV9	many	TRBJ1-6	CASSVEQGLNSPLHF	TGTGCCAGCAGCGTAGAACAGGGGTTGAATTCACCCCTCCACTTT
.	TRBV5-1	.	TRBJ1-1	CASIGQLNTEAFF	TGCGCCAGCATCGGACAGCTGAACACTGAAGCTTTCTTT